This T cell receptor beta chain was found in a study of cytomegalovirus exposure and HLA in healthy donors. About the study: In a later analysis, it was reported that the approximately 120 validation repertoires had been produced on the same platform as the 670 or so repertoires belonging to the first cohort.

Notes on the study in general: Reports showed the classifier diagnosing cytomegalovirus status with high specificity and sensitivity. The tendency of first-cohort TCR clusters to co-occur in the 90 to 150 validation repertoires was the finding of a later analysis. TCR beta chains numbering some 160 were designated cytomegalovirus-associated.

A note on this clone: Its cognate antigen is unknown.

Assay: immunoSEQ multiplex PCR; the TCRdb copy retains only in-frame clones and omits some. The sample records roughly 73,000 clones, around 94% being singletons. The sequenced sample consisted of PBMCs. The receptor was isolated from a man aged 18 to 30 in good health and CMV-seropositive.

CDR3 coding DNA: TGTGCCAGCAGCACAATCGGGACAGGGGCATCCGGGGAGCTGTTTTTT. Residues: CASSTIGTGASGELFF. This chain links TRBV7-3 with TRBJ2-2; 10 nucleotides match TRBD1. This CDR3 comprises 16 residues. V trimming: 5 bases; J trimming: 6 bases; junction bases outside the gene matches: 9. Germline assignment: CDR1 SGHTA and CDR2 FQGTGA.